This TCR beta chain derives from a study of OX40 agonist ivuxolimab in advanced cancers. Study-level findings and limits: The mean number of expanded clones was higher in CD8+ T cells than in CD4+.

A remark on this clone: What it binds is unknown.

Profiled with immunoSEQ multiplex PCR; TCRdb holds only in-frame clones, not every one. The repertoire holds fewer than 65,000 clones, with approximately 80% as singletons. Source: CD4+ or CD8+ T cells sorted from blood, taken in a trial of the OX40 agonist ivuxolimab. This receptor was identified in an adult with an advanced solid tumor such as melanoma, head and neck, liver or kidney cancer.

DNA of the CDR3: TGTGCCAGCAGCCCGCCGGACAGGGTTTGGACCGGGGAGCTGTTTTTT. Protein sequence: CASSPPDRVWTGELFF. This rearrangement joins TRBV7-9 to TRBJ2-2; 8 nucleotides agree with TRBD1. Germline assignment: CDR1 SEHNR and CDR2 FQNEAQ (reference sequence). Trimming at V came to 5 bases and at J to 5 bases, leaving 10 bases not matched to a gene. This CDR3 spans 16 amino acids.